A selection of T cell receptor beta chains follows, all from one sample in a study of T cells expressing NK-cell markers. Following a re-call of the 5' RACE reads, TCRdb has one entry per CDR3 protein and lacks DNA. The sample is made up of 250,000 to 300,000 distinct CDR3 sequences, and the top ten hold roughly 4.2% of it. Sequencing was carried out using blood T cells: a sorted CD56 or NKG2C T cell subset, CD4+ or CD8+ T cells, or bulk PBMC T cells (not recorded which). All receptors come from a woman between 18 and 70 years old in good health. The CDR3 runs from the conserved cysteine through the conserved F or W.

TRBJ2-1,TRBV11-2,CASSPGLARSYNEQFF
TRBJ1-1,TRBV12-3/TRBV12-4,CASITGVGGTEAFF
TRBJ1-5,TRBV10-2,CASSDGTWGNQPQHF
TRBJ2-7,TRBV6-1,CASRDRDRGPCFF
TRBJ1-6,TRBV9,CARSVEGSPLHF
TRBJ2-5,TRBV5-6,CASSFRGLGTETQYF
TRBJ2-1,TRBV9,CASRRGAVDNEQFF
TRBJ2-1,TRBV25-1,CASSEINEQFF
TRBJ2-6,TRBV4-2,CASSQGPRDIVSSGANVLTF
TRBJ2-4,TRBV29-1,CSVADDSLGAKNIQYF
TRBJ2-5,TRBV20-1,CSASRGGQETQYF
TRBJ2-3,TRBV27,CASSPSPESTDTQYF
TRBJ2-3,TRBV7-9,CASSPRAARPSTDTQYF
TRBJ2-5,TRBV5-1,CASSSAGGREETQYF
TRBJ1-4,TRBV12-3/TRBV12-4,CASSPGVSGNEKLFF
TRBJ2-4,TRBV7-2,CASSLDAGRLGNIQYF